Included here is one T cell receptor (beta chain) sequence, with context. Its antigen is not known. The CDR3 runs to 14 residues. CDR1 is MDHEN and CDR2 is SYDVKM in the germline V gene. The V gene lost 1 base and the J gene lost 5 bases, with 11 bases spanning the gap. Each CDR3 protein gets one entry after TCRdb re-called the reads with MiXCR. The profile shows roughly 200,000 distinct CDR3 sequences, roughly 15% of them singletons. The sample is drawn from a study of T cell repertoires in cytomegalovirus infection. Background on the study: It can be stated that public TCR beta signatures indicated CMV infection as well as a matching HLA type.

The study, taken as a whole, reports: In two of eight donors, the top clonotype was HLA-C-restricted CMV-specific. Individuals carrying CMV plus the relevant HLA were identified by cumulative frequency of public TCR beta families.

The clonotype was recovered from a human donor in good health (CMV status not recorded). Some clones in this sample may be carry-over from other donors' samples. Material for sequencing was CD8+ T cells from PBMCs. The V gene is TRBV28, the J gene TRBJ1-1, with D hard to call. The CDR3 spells CASSLFGEYTEAFF. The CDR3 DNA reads TGTGCCAGCAGTTTATTCGGGGAGTATACTGAAGCTTTCTTT.